Listed below are T cell receptor beta chains from one sample, sequenced in a study of shared clonotypes between healthy human individuals. The data were produced by immunoSEQ multiplex PCR, yet TCRdb's version contains in-frame clones alone and is incomplete. The sample yields 2,500,000 or so clones, about 92% seen once. What was sequenced was naive CD4+ T cells sorted from blood. Source of these receptors: a man between 18 and 29 years old in good health. Each CDR3 is given with its conserved first and last residue. Each record gives: clone size, V gene, D gene, J gene, CDR3 DNA, CDR3 protein. A D gene is named only where the DNA matches it firmly. Rows may omit the clone size; those that give it use once, few, many or a size class.

.	TRBV10-3	.	TRBJ2-1	TGTGCCATCACCCCAGGCCATACCGATGAGCAGTTCTTC	CAITPGHTDEQFF
.	TRBV10-1	.	TRBJ1-4	TGCGCCAGCAGTGAGCCGGGAGGAAAACTGTTTTTT	CASSEPGGKLFF
.	TRBV27	TRBD1	TRBJ2-3	TGTGCCAGCAGTTCCCGCGGGACAGGGGCGACCACAGATACGCAGTATTTT	CASSSRGTGATTDTQYF
.	TRBV6-6	.	TRBJ2-1	TGTGCCAGCAGCTATAGCGCTTACAATGAGCAGTTCTTC	CASSYSAYNEQFF
once	TRBV4-3	.	TRBJ2-5	TGCGCCAGCAGCCAAGAGGCTGGCGAGACCCAGTACTTC	CASSQEAGETQYF
once	TRBV5-1	TRBD2	TRBJ2-5	TGCGCCAGCAGCCCGATCCCAGCGGGGGCCTACCAAGAGACCCAGTACTTC	CASSPIPAGAYQETQYF
once	TRBV5-5	.	TRBJ1-5	TGTGCCAGCAGCTTGGGCCGAACAGGGAACAATCAGCCCCAGCATTTT	CASSLGRTGNNQPQHF
.	TRBV9	TRBD1	TRBJ1-3	TGTGCCAGCAGCAGAGGACAGGGTGGTTGGGACACCATATATTTT	CASSRGQGGWDTIYF
.	TRBV2	.	TRBJ2-3	TGTGCCAGCAGTGGTTATCAAGCTAATCCAGATACGCAGTATTTT	CASSGYQANPDTQYF
.	TRBV6-5	TRBD1	TRBJ1-2	TGTGCCAGCAGTTACGAAGGACAGGCGATCTATGGCTACACCTTC	CASSYEGQAIYGYTF
.	TRBV10-3	TRBD1	TRBJ1-3	TGTGCCATCAGGGGGACAGGGAGGACTGGAAACACCATATATTTT	CAIRGTGRTGNTIYF